This T cell receptor beta chain was recovered during a study of siplizumab effects on memory and regulatory T cells. General study results and limits: Both greater diversity than memory cells and a major contribution to the alloresponse seemed to characterize naive T cells. Alloreactive sequences from unstimulated CD4+ memory cells fell significantly with siplizumab. Mappable alloreactive CD4+ clones came from Treg cells more than 60% of the time on average with siplizumab, against roughly 29% in controls. A minor fraction of alloreactive clones, and no more, mapped to unstimulated subsets.

Measured with immunoSEQ multiplex PCR; TCRdb has only the in-frame clones, and not every one. The table includes about 110,000 clones, just under 95% detected once. For this clone: Its antigen is still unknown.

The receptor's source is a human donor in good health. Input material: CD4+ T cells sorted from blood.

This CDR3 is CASRWTSGVNTGELFF. The CDR3 DNA reads TGTGCCAGTCGATGGACTAGCGGGGTGAACACCGGGGAGCTGTTTTTT. This chain links TRBV2 with TRBJ2-2, with 12 positions matching TRBD2. The CDR3 has 16 residues. V lost 9 bases to trimming and J lost 1 base; unmatched junction nucleotides: 6. Germline V gene lookup returns CDR1 SNHLY and CDR2 FYNNEI.